This T cell receptor beta chain was sequenced in a study of T cells after yellow fever vaccination. Notes on the study in general: FACS-sorted repertoires could contain abundant clonotypes contaminating from the bulk population.

This clonotype turned up a few times. The antigen is undetermined. TCRdb reprocessed the 5' RACE reads with MiXCR, giving one entry per CDR3 protein. This sample has 250,000 to 400,000 distinct CDR3 sequences; 3.5% to 4.5% occur once, and the top ten carry around 19%. The germline V gene has CDR1 LGHNA and CDR2 YNFKEQ. This CDR3 comprises 15 residues. Unmatched junction bases numbered 2, after V lost 0 bases and J lost 6 bases. This specimen was PBMCs, taken 15 days after the yellow fever booster vaccination. V gene TRBV4-2 combines with J gene TRBJ2-1; 10 bases map to TRBD2. The clonotype was recovered from a man aged 18 to 29 who received the YFV17D yellow fever vaccine. The CDR3 nucleotides read TGTGCCAGCAGCCAAGATAGCGGGGGGCCCAATGAGCAGTTCTTC. It codes for CASSQDSGGPNEQFF.